The TCR beta chain described here comes from a study of T cell repertoires in cytomegalovirus infection. Study-wide context: A matching HLA type, together with CMV infection, was signaled by public TCR beta signatures.

Looked up from germline, CDR1 is SQVTM and CDR2 is ANQGSEA. After removal of 7 bases from V and 6 bases from J, the junction contained 8 bases not matched to a gene. This CDR3 has 14 amino acids. This clonotype was detected only a few times. Its target is unknown. Points from the study as a whole: Individuals carrying CMV plus the relevant HLA were identified by cumulative frequency of public TCR beta families. What dominated the ex vivo response were HLA-C-restricted CMV-specific TCR beta clonotypes.

From the reads, TCRdb called clonotypes with MiXCR, one entry per CDR3 protein. The table shows 450,000 to 550,000 distinct CDR3 sequences, with about 15% occurring only once. This clonotype originated in a human donor in good health (CMV status not recorded). Some clones in this sample may be carry-over from other donors' samples. This chain joins TRBV29-1 and TRBJ2-2; 10 bases agree with TRBD2. Sequences were obtained from CD8+ T cells from PBMCs. The CDR3 reads CSAGASGSAGELFF. In nucleotides, the CDR3 is TGCAGCGCCGGAGCTAGCGGGAGCGCCGGGGAGCTGTTTTTT.